Listed here are 17 T cell receptor beta chains from one sample, sequenced in a study of T cell responses to AZD1222 COVID-19 vaccine. Produced via immunoSEQ multiplex PCR; TCRdb's table is partial and in-frame only. The table shows about 83,000 clones, with around 87% occurring only once. The sample in question was peripheral blood, obtained on day 0 of MenACWY control vaccination. Source of these receptors: an adult in good health.

The genes are TRBV30 and TRBJ2-3; D is unclear. The CDR3 sequence is 13 residues long. The germline V gene encodes CDR1 GTSNPN and CDR2 SVGIG (reference sequence). With 3 bases removed from V and 0 bases from J, the gap between germline ends came to 7 bases. Here the CDR3 reads CAWSPVSTDTQYF. The CDR3 nucleotides are TGTGCCTGGAGCCCGGTAAGCACAGATACGCAGTATTTT.

V and J are TRBV4-3 and TRBJ2-1, with 7 bases identical to TRBD2. Germline trimming cut 0 bases from V and 4 bases from J; bases unmatched to any gene: 6. CDR3 length: 16 residues. CDR1 is LGHNA, CDR2 YSLEER, per germline. The CDR3 sequence is CASSQDDLGGYNEQFF. The CDR3 coding sequence is TGCGCCAGCAGCCAAGACGACCTGGGGGGGTACAATGAGCAGTTCTTC.

This clone has only a few counts. The V gene is TRBV4-1, the J gene TRBJ2-1, with 12 nucleotides matching TRBD2. The V gene's germline CDR1 is MGHRA and CDR2 YSYEKL. This CDR3 has 18 residues. J was trimmed by 2 bases and V by 1 base; bases with no gene match: 6. The CDR3 DNA is TGCGCCAGCAGCCAAGTCCCCGGACTAGCGGGGACCTACAATGAGCAGTTCTTC. Translation gives CASSQVPGLAGTYNEQFF.

The V gene is TRBV11-3, the J gene TRBJ2-3; 11 bases are a match to TRBD2. Germline CDR1 is SGHNT and CDR2 is YENEEA. The CDR3 extends over 16 amino acids. With 4 bases clipped from V and 2 bases from J, the junction kept 5 bases outside the gene matches. In nucleotides, the CDR3 is TGTGCCAGCAGCTCCGGGACTAGCGGAAACACAGATACGCAGTATTTT. Translating it yields CASSSGTSGNTDTQYF. Filled out from reference TRBV11-3 and TRBJ2-3, the complete variable domain reads EAGVVQSPRYKIIEKKQPVAFWCNPISGHNTLYWYLQNLGQGPELLIRYENEEAVDDSQLPKDRFSAERLKGVDSTLKIQPAELGDSAVYLCASSSGTSGNTDTQYFGPGTRLTVL.

V is TRBV6-4 and J is TRBJ2-6, with D maybe TRBD2 (5 bases). Trimming removed 2 bases at V and 4 bases at J, with 9 bases between. The germline CDR1 and CDR2 sequences are MRHNA and SNTAGT. The length of the CDR3 is 15 residues. DNA of the CDR3: TGTGCCAGCAGTGACCCCGGGGTCGGGGCCAACGTCCTGACTTTC. This encodes CASSDPGVGANVLTF.

In this sample, this clone turned up once. The CDR3 spells CASSYRPWLPGSYEQYF. CDR3 DNA: TGTGCCAGCAGTTACCGTCCATGGTTACCTGGCTCCTACGAGCAGTACTTC. The chain recombines TRBV6-2 or TRBV6-3 with TRBJ2-7; no clear D gene. CDR1 MNHEY and CDR2 SVGEGT come from the germline V gene. The CDR3 is 17 amino acids. Trimming took off 2 bases at V and 0 bases at J, with 17 bases between the two ends.

This chain joins TRBV19 and TRBJ2-3, with 12 nucleotides matching TRBD1. The CDR3 runs to 14 residues. Germline lookup yields CDR1 LNHDA and CDR2 SQIVND (reference sequence). Trimming removed 8 bases from V and 6 bases from J; junction bases left unmatched: 6. The CDR3 loop reads CASDQGQGADTQYF. The DNA for the CDR3 is TGTGCCAGTGACCAGGGACAGGGGGCCGATACGCAGTATTTT.

For the CDR3, the DNA is TGTGCCAGCAGCCAAGCCCCGGCTAGCGGGGGCCAAGAGACCCAGTACTTC. It specifies CASSQAPASGGQETQYF. The chain recombines TRBV4-2 with TRBJ2-5, with 10 positions matching TRBD2. Germline V CDR1 and CDR2: LGHNA, YNFKEQ. There are 17 residues in the CDR3. The ends lost 1 base at V and 1 base at J; junction bases unmatched: 6.

The chain combines TRBV15 with TRBJ1-2; D remains unclear. The CDR3 is made up of 13 amino acids. V was cut by 4 bases and J by 7 bases, with 13 bases left in between. Germline CDR1 and CDR2: LNHNV and YYDKDF (reference sequence). CDR3 sequence reads: CATSMVGSRGYTF. As DNA, the CDR3 is TGTGCCACCAGCATGGTCGGAAGCCGTGGCTACACCTTC.

The rearrangement uses TRBV6-2 or TRBV6-3 and TRBJ1-5; D gene unclear. Trimming shortened V by 5 bases and J by 5 bases, and 10 bases separated the two germline ends. The CDR3 has 13 residues. Looked up from germline, CDR1 is MNHEY and CDR2 is SVGEGT. Here the CDR3 reads CASSAARYQPQHF. In DNA, the CDR3 is TGTGCCAGCAGTGCCGCCCGGTATCAGCCCCAGCATTTT.

This clone was recorded a few times. CDR3 region: CASSFPRGTGVPQPQHF. The CDR3 bases are TGTGCCAGCAGTTTCCCCAGGGGGACAGGGGTGCCTCAGCCCCAGCATTTT. The gene calls are TRBV28 and TRBJ1-5; 10 bases fit TRBD1. The trim removed 3 bases at V and 6 bases at J, leaving 11 bases unmatched. Germline V gene data show CDR1 as MDHEN and CDR2 as SYDVKM. CDR3 size: 17 residues.

The CDR3 protein is CASSFRDRKTEAFF. The CDR3 bases are TGTGCCAGCAGCTTCCGGGACAGAAAAACTGAAGCTTTCTTT. The chain is built from TRBV7-2 and TRBJ1-1; TRBD1 agrees at 7 bases. Germline CDR1 and CDR2: SGHTA and FQGNSA. CDR3 size: 14 residues. Trimming removed 3 bases from V and 5 bases from J; junction bases left unmatched: 6.

V is TRBV6-7 and J is TRBJ1-5; D gene unclear. TRBV6-7 is annotated as an ORF whose role is uncertain. The CDR3 covers 17 residues. V lost 4 bases and J 6 bases, leaving 22 bases between the germline ends. CDR3 nucleotides: TGTGCCAGCAGTTCCCTCGCGGGGTTTGAATTTTCTCAGCCCCAGCATTTT. Encoded protein: CASSSLAGFEFSQPQHF.

The chain combines TRBV28 with TRBJ2-1; D remains ambiguous. V was shortened by 2 bases and J by 8 bases, with 10 bases between the two germline ends. Per germline, CDR1 MDHEN and CDR2 SYDVKM. The CDR3 contains 13 residues. The CDR3 region has the DNA TGTGCCAGCAGTTTACCCCTCCGGGATGAGCAGTTCTTC. It codes for CASSLPLRDEQFF.

The chain carries TRBV9 and TRBJ1-1; D remains ambiguous. The CDR3 loop spans 15 amino acids. Germline V gives CDR1 SGDLS, CDR2 YYNGEE. Trimming left V 0 bases short and J 1 base short, with 10 bases between. Here the CDR3 DNA reads TGTGCCAGCAGCGTAGTGTCCGGCCGGAACACTGAAGCTTTCTTT. Amino acid sequence: CASSVVSGRNTEAFF.

The rearrangement uses TRBV2 and TRBJ2-7, with 9 bases matching TRBD1. This CDR3 has 13 residues. V gave up 8 bases and J gave up 5 bases; unmatched junction bases: 7. From germline, CDR1 is SNHLY and CDR2 FYNNEI. CDR3 loop: CASSGQGIDEQYF. DNA of the CDR3: TGTGCCAGCTCGGGACAGGGAATCGACGAGCAGTACTTC.

The chain has TRBV18 and TRBJ1-6; 7 positions match TRBD1. The junction had 7 bases not matched to a gene; V was cut back by 4 bases and J by 7 bases. The CDR3 is 15 amino acids. From germline, CDR1 is KGHSH and CDR2 LQKENI. This CDR3 is CASSLSEQGNSPLHF. In DNA, the CDR3 is TGTGCCAGCTCACTTTCCGAACAGGGGAATTCACCCCTCCACTTT.